This TCR beta chain was sequenced during a study of CD8+ T cells in alopecia areata. Reverse transcribed after extraction, RNA yielded cDNA as the sequencing template. Assay used: immunoSEQ multiplex PCR; TCRdb lists only in-frame clones, some missing. The sample carries about 150,000 clones, around half recorded once. Germline V lookup: CDR1 KGHSH, CDR2 LQKENI. J gave up 5 bases and V 2 bases, and 4 bases lay outside the gene matches. The CDR3 consists of 15 residues. The source was CD8+ T cells sorted from blood, collected at week 0. This TCR derives from a human donor with alopecia areata. V and J are TRBV18 and TRBJ1-5; 9 bases line up with TRBD1. The CDR3 sequence is CASSPKQGADQPQHF. As DNA, the CDR3 is TGTGCCAGCTCACCAAAACAGGGGGCGGATCAGCCCCAGCATTTT.